By frequency in the sample, the clone carrying this TCR beta chain is medium-sized. Its matching antigen is unknown. These data belong to a study of tumor and adjacent non-tumor tissue in lung cancer. Study-wide points: TCR diversity was significantly greater in tumor than normal lung tissue.

This CDR3 has 15 residues. Losses at the gene ends were 4 bases for V and 2 bases for J; bases not matched to a gene: 3. CDR1 and CDR2 from the germline V gene are MNHEY and SVGEGT. The library came from three nested PCR rounds adapted from ARM-PCR protocols. From the multiplex PCR reads, TCRdb called clonotypes with MiXCR, one entry per CDR3 protein. This table has 50,000 to 60,000 distinct CDR3 sequences, 74% appearing once. This sample's RNA came from whole unsorted tissue. Distant lung tissue was collected more than 3 cm away from the tumor edge. This clonotype was sampled from a woman between 55 and 75 years old with non-small cell lung cancer. The sequenced sample was distant non-tumor lung tissue. The chain couples TRBV6-2 or TRBV6-3 to TRBJ2-2; 8 nucleotides align to TRBD1. The CDR3 sequence: CASSSQGANTGELFF. CDR3 nucleotides: TGTGCCAGCAGTTCCCAGGGGGCTAACACCGGGGAGCTGTTTTTT.